This T cell receptor (beta chain) was sequenced for a study of blood T cell repertoires in COVID-19. Turning to the study itself: Acute and convalescent COVID-19 samples came from the United States, Italy and Spain.

Clones were read by immunoSEQ multiplex PCR, and TCRdb kept only the in-frame ones, dropping some. The table has about 38,000 clones, around 87% seen once; the top ten hold 20% to 25%. Trimming removed 2 bases at V and 1 base at J, with 2 bases between. This CDR3 has 12 residues. CDR1 is SEHNR and CDR2 is FQNEAQ in the germline V gene (reference sequence). Sequencing was performed on peripheral blood. This sequence originates from a man aged 55 to 70 with active or convalescent COVID-19. The chain links TRBV7-9 to TRBJ1-1; D uncertain. The CDR3, as DNA: TGTGCCAGCAGCTTACAGAACACTGAAGCTTTCTTT. It translates to CASSLQNTEAFF.